This TCR beta chain was profiled in a study of blood T cell repertoires in COVID-19. Germline values: CDR1 SGHVS, CDR2 FQNEAQ. J gave up 7 bases and V 3 bases, and 13 bases lay outside the gene matches. The CDR3 runs to 17 residues. In the authors' workflow: The authors estimated nucleated cell counts from reference gene primer amplification. The assay was immunoSEQ multiplex PCR, and TCRdb's table has in-frame clones only and misses some. V, J and clone size are taken as reported in that table, and D and trimming were inferred from the DNA itself. Here the sample spans more than 85,000 clones, approximately 80% being singletons.

The sequence was collected from a woman in her 70s with acute or convalescent COVID-19. The source material was peripheral blood. The V gene is TRBV7-8, the J gene TRBJ2-2, with TRBD2 matching 8 bases. CDR3 in amino acids: CASSFPSRGRSDGELFF. The CDR3 DNA is TGTGCCAGCAGCTTCCCCTCCCGCGGGAGGTCCGACGGGGAGCTGTTTTTT.